This TCR beta chain was recorded in a study of cytomegalovirus exposure and HLA in healthy donors. The PCR ran on 60 Vbeta and 13 Jbeta primers. Generated by immunoSEQ multiplex PCR, the TCRdb table keeps only in-frame clones and is missing some. This table has roughly 110,000 clones, 70% to 80% appearing once. In the case of this clone: Its specificity is unknown.

V was shortened by 0 bases and J by 1 base, with 7 bases between the two germline ends. CDR1 is SGHRS and CDR2 is YFSETQ in the germline V gene. This CDR3 region has 14 residues. Overall study findings and caveats: In most subjects, TCR beta sequences reportedly gave accurate predictions of HLA-A and HLA-B alleles. About 150 TCR beta chains were listed as cytomegalovirus-associated.

The chain is built from TRBV5-1 and TRBJ2-5, with no clear D. The TCR sequence derives from a boy between 10 and 17 years old in good health and CMV-seronegative. The sample was PBMCs. The DNA for the CDR3 is TGCGCCAGCAGCTTGGAGCAATTCCAAGAGACCCAGTACTTC. Amino acid sequence: CASSLEQFQETQYF.